This TCR beta chain appears in the sequencing data of a study of T cells in Graves' hyperthyroidism and ophthalmopathy (dated by TCRdb to between 2018 and 2021). General notes on the study: Peripheral blood was collected at initial diagnosis, before any treatment. For training and testing, the 100 patients in the discovery cohort were randomly divided in a 7:3 ratio. A discovery cohort of 95 to 100 patients, about 43 with Graves' ophthalmopathy and 55 to 60 with stable Graves' hyperthyroidism, was used to find distinguishing TCR V-J signatures. In roughly six Graves' hyperthyroidism patients, the study also compared T-cell repertoires from thyroid tissue with T-cell repertoires from blood. Whether ophthalmopathy could be predicted prospectively was tested in an independent validation cohort made up of under 20 hyperthyroidism patients plus 17 patients who later progressed to ophthalmopathy. After blood sampling, hyperthyroidism patients were treated with methimazole at a starting dose of 30 mg daily, and ophthalmopathy patients were treated with high-dose intravenous methylprednisolone. The paper describes TCR Vbeta CDR3 sequencing of about 140 peripheral blood samples, made up of under 50 ophthalmopathy patients, roughly 80 hyperthyroidism patients and roughly 17 progressor patients.

Ophthalmopathy patients had moderately to severely active disease, Clinical Activity Score of at least 3, NOSPECS grade of at least 4, and duration under 3 months. Patients with uncontrolled infections, other autoimmune diseases, pregnancy or lactation were excluded. Diagnoses were based on clinical symptoms, serum thyroxine and TRAb, thyroid ultrasound and orbital computed tomography. Ficoll-Paque density gradient centrifugation was used to isolate PBMCs from around 10 ml of fresh peripheral blood. Trizol reagent was used to extract total RNA, and RNA quality was then checked on an Agilent 2100 Bioanalyzer. This clonotype was counted at least ten times. The specificity of this receptor is unknown. No per-base quality is available; no much larger clone lies one base away. Broad study findings and their caveats: In validation, progression to ophthalmopathy was predicted by the model with roughly 71% sensitivity and 72% to 85% specificity, a median of roughly 6 months before onset. No statistical method was used to fix the sample size in advance, and group allocation was not hidden from the investigators. In cross-validation, a model built on a 13 V-J signature told ophthalmopathy apart from stable hyperthyroidism with over 85% sensitivity and approximately 84% specificity, and in testing the same model reached 80%/75%. Most expanded thyroid clonotypes (frequency above 0.001) were also detected in blood, a finding suggesting that blood repertoires may reflect thyroid immune responses.

The TCR beta CDR3 regions were amplified from the RNA transcripts. The first round of RT-PCR for the TCR CDR3 was performed with the HTBI primer set and the Qiagen OneStep RT-PCR kit. Libraries were constructed in a second round of multiplex PCR, after which size selection and purification were carried out. The libraries were sequenced on an Illumina HiSeq2000 using paired-end 100 bp reads. Per the original workflow: SOAPnuke was used to process the raw data, removing reads that contained adapters or uncalled bases, had a mean Phred below 15, or lacked an exact match to the constant primer or identifier. High-quality paired reads were merged using COPE v1.2.5, and each unique nucleotide sequence was defined as a clonotype. MiTCR v1.1 was used to align the clonotypes against IMGT TRBV, TRBD and TRBJ reference segments. The analysis was restricted to V-J combinations with a frequency above 0.0001, which together covered 99% to 99.2% of the repertoires. A TCS score was defined as the ratio of F50 (clonal expansion) to E x V (chaos), with BLOSUM62-based TCRdist applied between CDR3 peptides within each V-J. Welch's t-statistics and random forest reduced fewer than 550 V-J features to 10 to 15, which were used in a naive Bayes classifier (R e1071). In TCRdb, the public reads were trimmed at Q25 with fastp and aligned with MiXCR, with productive beta chains retained. Records with the same CDR3 protein are collapsed into one entry carrying the most frequent genes and DNA. The authors' filters were not applied to this entry. In this sample the table shows hundreds of thousands of distinct CDR3 sequences, under 25% of which occur a single time. The ten largest clones take up more than 30% of the sample.

In the germline V gene, CDR1 corresponds to MDHEN and CDR2 to SYDVKM. V is shortened by 6 bases, J by 3 bases, and the region joining them spans 12 bases. The CDR3 runs 14 amino acids, cysteine and phenylalanine included. The kept DNA is CDR3 alone, 42 bases in frame from the first base. This chain is built from TRBV28 and TRBJ1-5, with TRBD1 as a weak D call on 6 bases. Sequences were obtained from blood. The source of this sequence is a young man with Graves' ophthalmopathy. At the DNA level, the sequence is TGTGCCAGCAGCTTGACAGGCCTCAATCAGCCCCAGCATTTT. Its protein is CASSLTGLNQPQHF.